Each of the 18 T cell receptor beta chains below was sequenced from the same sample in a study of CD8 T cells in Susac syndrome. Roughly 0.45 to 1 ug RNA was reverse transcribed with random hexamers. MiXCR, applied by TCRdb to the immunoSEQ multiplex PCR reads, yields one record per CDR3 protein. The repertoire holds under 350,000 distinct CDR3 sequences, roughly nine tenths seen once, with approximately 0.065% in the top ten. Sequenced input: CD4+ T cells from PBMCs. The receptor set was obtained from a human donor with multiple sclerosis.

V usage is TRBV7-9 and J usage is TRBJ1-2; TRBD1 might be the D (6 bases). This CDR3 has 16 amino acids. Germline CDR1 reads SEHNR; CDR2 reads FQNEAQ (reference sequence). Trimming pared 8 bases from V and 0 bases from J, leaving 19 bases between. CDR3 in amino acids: CASGQFGQRANYGYTF. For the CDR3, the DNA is TGTGCCAGCGGTCAATTTGGACAGAGAGCTAACTATGGCTACACCTTC.

For the CDR3, the DNA is TGTGCCAGCAGCATCGCGGGGGACAATCAGCCCCAGCATTTT. Amino acids: CASSIAGDNQPQHF. The chain recombines TRBV6-1 with TRBJ1-5; tentative D call: TRBD1 (5 bases). Germline V gives CDR1 MNHNS, CDR2 SASEGT. The CDR3 covers 14 residues. The V end was cut by 6 bases, the J end by 3 bases, with 12 bases between.

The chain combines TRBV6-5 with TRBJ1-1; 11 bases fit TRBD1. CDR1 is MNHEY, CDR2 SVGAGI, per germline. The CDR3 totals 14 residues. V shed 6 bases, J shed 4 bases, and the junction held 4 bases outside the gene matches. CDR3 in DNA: TGTGCCAGCAGCAAAGGACAGGGGGCCACTGAAGCTTTCTTT. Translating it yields CASSKGQGATEAFF.

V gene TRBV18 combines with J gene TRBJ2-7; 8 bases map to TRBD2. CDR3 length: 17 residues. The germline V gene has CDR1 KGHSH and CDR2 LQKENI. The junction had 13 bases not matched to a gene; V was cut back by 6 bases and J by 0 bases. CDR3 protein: CASSYKGGTRTSYEQYF. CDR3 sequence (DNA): TGTGCCAGCTCGTATAAAGGGGGGACTAGGACCTCCTACGAGCAGTACTTC.

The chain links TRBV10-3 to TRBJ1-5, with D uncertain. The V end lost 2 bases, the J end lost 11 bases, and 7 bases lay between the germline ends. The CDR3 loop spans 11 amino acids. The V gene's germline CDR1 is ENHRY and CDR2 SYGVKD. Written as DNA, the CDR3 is TGTGCCATCAGTGAGGGGAGGGCCCAGCATTTT. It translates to CAISEGRAQHF.

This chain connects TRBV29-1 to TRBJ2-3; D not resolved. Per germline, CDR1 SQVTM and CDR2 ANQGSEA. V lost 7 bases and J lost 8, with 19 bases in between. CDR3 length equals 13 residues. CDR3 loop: CSAGSKVHGTQYF. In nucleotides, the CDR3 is TGCAGCGCTGGATCAAAGGTACATGGTACGCAGTATTTT.

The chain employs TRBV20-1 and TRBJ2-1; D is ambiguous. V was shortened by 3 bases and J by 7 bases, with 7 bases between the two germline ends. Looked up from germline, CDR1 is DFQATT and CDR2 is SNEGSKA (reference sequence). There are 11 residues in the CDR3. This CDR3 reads CSARAGNEQFF. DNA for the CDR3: TGCAGTGCTAGGGCCGGAAATGAGCAGTTCTTC.

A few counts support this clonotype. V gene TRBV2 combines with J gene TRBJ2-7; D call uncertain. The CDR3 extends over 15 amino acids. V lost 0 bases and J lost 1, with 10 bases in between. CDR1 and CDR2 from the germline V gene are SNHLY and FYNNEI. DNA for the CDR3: TGTGCCAGCAGTGAAGCGCTTCAGACATCCTACGAGCAGTACTTC. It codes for CASSEALQTSYEQYF.

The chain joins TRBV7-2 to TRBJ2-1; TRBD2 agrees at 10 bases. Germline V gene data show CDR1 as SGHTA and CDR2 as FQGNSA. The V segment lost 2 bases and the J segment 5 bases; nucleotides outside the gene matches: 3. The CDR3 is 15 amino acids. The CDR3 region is CASSLRAGGDNEQFF. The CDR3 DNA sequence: TGTGCCAGCAGCTTACGAGCGGGAGGGGACAATGAGCAGTTCTTC.

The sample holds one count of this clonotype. CDR3 bases: TGTGCCAGCTCGTTTAGGTATGGCTACACCTTC. Translating gives CASSFRYGYTF. This chain connects TRBV11-2 to TRBJ1-2; no definite D call. Germline CDR1 SGHAT, CDR2 FQNNGV. Trimming took 8 bases from V and 5 from J, leaving 9 bases between them. This CDR3 comprises 11 residues.

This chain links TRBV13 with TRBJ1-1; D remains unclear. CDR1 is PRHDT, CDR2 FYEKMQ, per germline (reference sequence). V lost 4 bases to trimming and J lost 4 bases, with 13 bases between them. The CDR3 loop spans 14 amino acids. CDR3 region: CASSSDRVGTEAFF. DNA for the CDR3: TGTGCCAGCAGCTCCGATCGTGTGGGCACTGAAGCTTTCTTT.

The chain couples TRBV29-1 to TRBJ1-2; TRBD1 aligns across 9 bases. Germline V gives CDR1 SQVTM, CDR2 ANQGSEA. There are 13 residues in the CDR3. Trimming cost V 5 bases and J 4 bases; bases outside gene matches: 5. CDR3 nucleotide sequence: TGCAGCGTTATTATGACAGGGGGCTATGGCTACACCTTC. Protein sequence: CSVIMTGGYGYTF.

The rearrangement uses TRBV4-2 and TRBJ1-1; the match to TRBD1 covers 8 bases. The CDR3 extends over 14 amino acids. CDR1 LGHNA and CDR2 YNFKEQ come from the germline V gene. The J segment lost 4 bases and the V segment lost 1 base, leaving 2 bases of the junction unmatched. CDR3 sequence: CASSQGDRSTEAFF. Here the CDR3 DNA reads TGTGCCAGCAGCCAAGGGGACAGGAGCACTGAAGCTTTCTTT.

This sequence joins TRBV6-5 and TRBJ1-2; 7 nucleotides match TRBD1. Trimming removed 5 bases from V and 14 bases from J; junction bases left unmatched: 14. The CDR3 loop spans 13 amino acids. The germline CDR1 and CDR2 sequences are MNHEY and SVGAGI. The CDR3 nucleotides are TGTGCCAGCAGTAGACGGACAGGACCGCCAGTGACCTTC. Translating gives CASSRRTGPPVTF.

CDR3 coding DNA: TGTGCCAGCAGCGCCGAGAGGGACACTGAAGCTTTCTTT. Translation: CASSAERDTEAFF. This sequence joins TRBV9 and TRBJ1-1; unclear D gene. Trimming removed 3 bases from V and 3 bases from J, with 9 bases in between. Germline CDR1 and CDR2: SGDLS and YYNGEE. CDR3 length: 13 residues.

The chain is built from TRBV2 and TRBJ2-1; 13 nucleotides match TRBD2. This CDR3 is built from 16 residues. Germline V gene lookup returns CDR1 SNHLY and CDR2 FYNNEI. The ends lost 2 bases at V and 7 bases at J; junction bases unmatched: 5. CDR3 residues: CASSELGLAGKNEQFF. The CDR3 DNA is TGTGCCAGCAGTGAACTGGGACTAGCGGGGAAAAATGAGCAGTTCTTC.

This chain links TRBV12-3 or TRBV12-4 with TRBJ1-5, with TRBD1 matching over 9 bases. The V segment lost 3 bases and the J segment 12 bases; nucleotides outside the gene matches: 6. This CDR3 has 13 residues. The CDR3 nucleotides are TGTGCCAGCAGTTTGGGTTACAGGGGGCTCCAGCATTTT. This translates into CASSLGYRGLQHF.

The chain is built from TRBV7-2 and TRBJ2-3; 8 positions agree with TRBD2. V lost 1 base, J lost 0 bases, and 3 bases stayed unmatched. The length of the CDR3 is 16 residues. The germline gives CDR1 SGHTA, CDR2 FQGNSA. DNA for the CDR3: TGTGCCAGCAGCTTAGTAGCGGGATTTAGCACAGATACGCAGTATTTT. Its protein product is CASSLVAGFSTDTQYF.